One sample yielded the 22 T cell receptor beta chains listed below, sequenced in a study of blood T cell repertoires in COVID-19 (dated by TCRdb to about 2020). The library was made by the immunoSEQ multiplex PCR assay. TCRdb re-hosts the immuneACCESS table, in-frame sequences only. Its copies lack some clones; in the studies checked, an unresolved V gene accounts for under half of them, and the cause for the rest is not known. Recorded for this sample are 300,000 to 400,000 clones; over 70% of them occurred a single time. The ten largest clones represent just under 3% of the sample. The sample taken for sequencing was peripheral blood. The receptors shown here come from a man younger than 45 with active or convalescent COVID-19.

The chain couples TRBV2 to TRBJ2-1; 8 nucleotides line up with TRBD2. The V gene end was trimmed by 5 bases and the J gene end by 2 bases; junction bases not matched to a gene: 5. The length of the CDR3 is 15 residues. Germline CDR1 reads SNHLY; CDR2 reads FYNNEI. CDR3 sequence reads: CASSTLAATYNEQFF. The CDR3 DNA reads as TGTGCCAGCAGTACACTAGCGGCGACCTACAATGAGCAGTTCTTC. Combining the CDR3 with reference TRBV2 and TRBJ2-1 gives the whole variable domain EPEVTQTPSHQVTQMGQEVILRCVPISNHLYFYWYRQILGQKVEFLVSFYNNEISEKSEIFDDQFSVERPDGSNFTLKIRSTKLEDSAMYFCASSTLAATYNEQFFGPGTRLTVL.

V and J are TRBV7-2 and TRBJ2-3; 11 bases fit TRBD2. CDR1 is SGHTA, CDR2 FQGNSA, per germline. This CDR3 has 16 residues. The ends lost 5 bases at V and 1 base at J; junction bases unmatched: 5. CDR3 DNA sequence: TGTGCCAGCAGCACCGGACTAGCGGGCGGCACAGATACGCAGTATTTT. Amino acid sequence: CASSTGLAGGTDTQYF. Drawing the rest from reference TRBV7-2 and TRBJ2-3, the complete variable domain is GAGVSQSPSNKVTEKGKDVELRCDPISGHTALYWYRQSLGQGLEFLIYFQGNSAPDKSGLPSDRFSAERTGGSVSTLTIQRTQQEDSAVYLCASSTGLAGGTDTQYFGPGTRLTVL.

There are a few counts of this clone. J is TRBJ2-5 and V is TRBV20-1; D remains ambiguous. CDR1 and CDR2 from the germline V gene are DFQATT and SNEGSKA (reference sequence). Trimming took 6 bases from V and 4 from J, leaving 9 bases between them. The CDR3 contains 11 residues. Written as DNA, the CDR3 is TGCAGTGCCCTACGTAGAGAGACCCAGTACTTC. Translating gives CSALRRETQYF.

The chain joins TRBV18 to TRBJ2-7; 9 bases align to TRBD2. In germline, CDR1 is KGHSH, CDR2 LQKENI. V shed 3 bases, J shed 5 bases, and the junction held 8 bases outside the gene matches. The CDR3 is 15 residues long. Written as DNA, the CDR3 is TGTGCCAGCTCACCTTTCGCGGGAGGGGGAAACGAGCAGTACTTC. It encodes CASSPFAGGGNEQYF.

In its sample, this clone was seen a few times. The chain is built from TRBV2 and TRBJ1-2; D perhaps matches TRBD1 (5 bases). Germline V CDR1 and CDR2: SNHLY, FYNNEI. Trimming pared 3 bases from V and 6 bases from J, leaving 17 bases between. This CDR3 is 15 amino acids long. The CDR3 coding sequence is TGTGCCAGCAGTGAGAGGGACTTTCGCCGGAATGGCTACACCTTC. Protein: CASSERDFRRNGYTF.

This chain uses TRBV11-3 with TRBJ2-6; D not certain. V was cut by 4 bases and J by 0 bases, with 7 bases left in between. This CDR3 has 15 residues. In germline, CDR1 is SGHNT, CDR2 YENEEA. The CDR3 loop is CASSSYSSGANVLTF. Written as DNA, the CDR3 is TGTGCCAGCAGCTCCTATAGCTCTGGGGCCAACGTCCTGACTTTC.

The chain has TRBV5-1 and TRBJ2-3; 8 positions agree with TRBD2. Germline V gene data show CDR1 as SGHRS and CDR2 as YFSETQ. The V segment lost 4 bases and the J segment 5 bases; nucleotides outside the gene matches: 6. The CDR3 extends over 14 amino acids. CDR3 coding DNA: TGCGCCAGCAGCGCCGTAGCGGGGCAAGATACGCAGTATTTT. This encodes CASSAVAGQDTQYF.

The chain carries TRBV7-2 and TRBJ1-4; D might be TRBD1 (6 bases). Germline assignment: CDR1 SGHTA and CDR2 FQGNSA. The length of the CDR3 is 15 residues. Trimming took off 2 bases at V and 4 bases at J, with 11 bases between the two ends. The chain's CDR3 is CASSLSTGVNEKLFF. CDR3 DNA sequence: TGTGCCAGCAGCTTATCGACAGGTGTTAATGAAAAACTGTTTTTT.

V usage is TRBV3-1 (or the pseudogene TRBV3-2) and J usage is TRBJ1-1, with 8 bases lining up with TRBD1. The germline V gene encodes CDR1 LGHDT and CDR2 YNNKEL (reference sequence). V shed 4 bases and J 5 bases; nucleotides not matched to a gene: 9. The CDR3 sequence is 15 residues long. The CDR3 protein is CASSPPRGRWTEAFF. In DNA form, the CDR3 reads TGTGCCAGCAGCCCACCCAGGGGGCGGTGGACTGAAGCTTTCTTT.

The V and J genes are TRBV5-1 and TRBJ2-3; 11 bases fit TRBD2. With 0 bases clipped from V and 2 bases from J, the junction kept 2 bases outside the gene matches. Germline loops: CDR1 SGHRS, CDR2 YFSETQ. This CDR3 region has 16 residues. The CDR3 coding sequence is TGCGCCAGCAGCTTGGTAGCGGGAGGGTACACAGATACGCAGTATTTT. This gives the protein CASSLVAGGYTDTQYF.

The CDR3 DNA follows: TGTGCCAGCAGTTTAGAGGGCACGGCGGATGTTACAGGCTACACCTTC. Its protein is CASSLEGTADVTGYTF. This chain connects TRBV28 to TRBJ1-2, with D hard to call. This CDR3 spans 16 amino acids. With 2 bases removed from V and 8 bases from J, the gap between germline ends came to 21 bases. The germline CDR1 and CDR2 sequences are MDHEN and SYDVKM.

CDR3 sequence (DNA): TGTGCCAGCAGCTCAGGGTGGGAGGCCCTCCCGCGTGAGACCCAGTACTTC. Translation: CASSSGWEALPRETQYF. The chain is built from TRBV7-9 and TRBJ2-5, with a weak D call TRBD2 (6 bases). This CDR3 comprises 17 residues. Germline lookup yields CDR1 SEHNR and CDR2 FQNEAQ (reference sequence). V gave up 4 bases and J gave up 5 bases, with 23 bases separating them.

V is TRBV2 and J is TRBJ1-5; D not resolved. The length of the CDR3 is 17 residues. The germline gives CDR1 SNHLY, CDR2 FYNNEI. The ends were cut back, 6 bases at V and 1 base at J, with 19 bases in the middle. As DNA, the CDR3 is TGTGCCAGCAGCCCTCGGCCGACAACTCGGAGCAATCAGCCCCAGCATTTT. Amino acid sequence: CASSPRPTTRSNQPQHF.

J is TRBJ1-6 and V is TRBV30; 7 nucleotides match TRBD1. After removal of 0 bases from V and 9 bases from J, the junction contained 8 bases not matched to a gene. This CDR3 is built from 15 residues. Germline lookup yields CDR1 GTSNPN and CDR2 SVGIG (reference sequence). The chain's CDR3 is CAWSVLGQVFSPLHF. DNA for the CDR3: TGTGCCTGGAGTGTACTCGGACAGGTTTTTTCACCCCTCCACTTT.

The chain has TRBV7-2 and TRBJ1-2, with D tentatively TRBD1 (5 bases). Trimming stripped 1 base from V and 8 bases from J, with 17 bases between. The CDR3 extends over 15 amino acids. Germline-derived CDR1 and CDR2 are SGHTA and FQGNSA. Here the CDR3 reads CASSLGLRAEGGYTF. The CDR3 coding sequence is TGTGCCAGCAGCTTAGGTCTTAGGGCGGAGGGGGGCTACACCTTC. The full variable domain, completed using reference TRBV7-2 and TRBJ1-2, is GAGVSQSPSNKVTEKGKDVELRCDPISGHTALYWYRQSLGQGLEFLIYFQGNSAPDKSGLPSDRFSAERTGGSVSTLTIQRTQQEDSAVYLCASSLGLRAEGGYTFGSGTRLTVV.

The rearrangement links TRBV5-5 to TRBJ1-3; 11 bases are shared with TRBD1. The CDR3 contains 16 residues. Germline CDR1 is SGHKS and CDR2 is YYEKEE (reference sequence). Trimming at V came to 3 bases and at J to 3 bases, leaving 5 bases not matched to a gene. CDR3 amino acids: CASSSRDRGNGNTIYF. The CDR3 DNA sequence: TGTGCCAGCAGCTCCCGGGACAGGGGGAATGGAAACACCATATATTTT.

The chain combines TRBV5-4 with TRBJ2-7; maybe TRBD2 (5 bases). From germline, CDR1 is SGHNT and CDR2 YYREEE (reference sequence). Trimming stripped 7 bases from V and 2 bases from J, with 16 bases between. The CDR3 extends over 14 amino acids. CDR3 sequence: CASAPPGNPYEQYF. CDR3 bases: TGTGCCAGCGCGCCCCCCGGGAATCCCTACGAGCAGTACTTC. The full variable domain, in which reference TRBV5-4 and TRBJ2-7 provide the parts outside the CDR3, is ETGVTQSPTHLIKTRGQQVTLRCSSQSGHNTVSWYQQALGQGPQFIFQYYREEENGRGNFPPRFSGLQFPNYSSELNVNALELDDSALYLCASAPPGNPYEQYFGPGTRLTVT.

V usage is TRBV29-1 and J usage is TRBJ2-3; 7 positions agree with TRBD2. V lost 6 bases and J lost 2; bases outside the gene matches: 11. The CDR3 contains 15 residues. Per the germline V gene, CDR1 is SQVTM and CDR2 is ANQGSEA. DNA for the CDR3: TGCAGCGTCCTACGAGGGAGGGAAGACACAGATACGCAGTATTTT. Residues: CSVLRGREDTDTQYF.

The chain recombines TRBV27 with TRBJ2-1; TRBD2 aligns across 7 bases. The CDR3 consists of 17 residues. J was trimmed by 7 bases and V by 3 bases; bases with no gene match: 15. The V gene's germline CDR1 is MNHEY and CDR2 SMNVEV (reference sequence). The CDR3 loop reads CASSFVRAGYKGNEQFF. For the CDR3, the DNA is TGTGCCAGCAGTTTTGTACGAGCGGGGTACAAAGGGAATGAGCAGTTCTTC.

The chain couples TRBV24-1 to TRBJ1-1; D might be TRBD1 (6 bases). Trimming shortened V by 5 bases and J by 4 bases, and 13 bases separated the two germline ends. Germline assignment: CDR1 KGHDR and CDR2 SFDVKD. This CDR3 region has 14 residues. The CDR3 here is CATSGTDSLTEAFF. The CDR3 DNA sequence: TGTGCCACCAGTGGAACGGACAGCCTCACTGAAGCTTTCTTT.

The chain couples TRBV30 to TRBJ1-1; 8 nucleotides match TRBD1. CDR3 length equals 15 residues. Per the germline V gene, CDR1 is GTSNPN and CDR2 is SVGIG (reference sequence). J gave up 2 bases and V 4 bases, and 9 bases lay outside the gene matches. CDR3 amino acids: CAWNDRGLPNTEAFF. CDR3 in DNA: TGTGCCTGGAACGACAGGGGACTCCCAAACACTGAAGCTTTCTTT.

The J gene is TRBJ1-1, the V gene TRBV7-9; D uncertain. The CDR3 totals 14 residues. Trimming stripped 6 bases from V and 6 bases from J, with 17 bases between. Germline CDR1 SEHNR, CDR2 FQNEAQ (reference sequence). CDR3 sequence reads: CASRPRGPNAEAFF. The CDR3 coding sequence is TGTGCCAGCAGGCCCCGGGGTCCTAACGCTGAAGCTTTCTTT.